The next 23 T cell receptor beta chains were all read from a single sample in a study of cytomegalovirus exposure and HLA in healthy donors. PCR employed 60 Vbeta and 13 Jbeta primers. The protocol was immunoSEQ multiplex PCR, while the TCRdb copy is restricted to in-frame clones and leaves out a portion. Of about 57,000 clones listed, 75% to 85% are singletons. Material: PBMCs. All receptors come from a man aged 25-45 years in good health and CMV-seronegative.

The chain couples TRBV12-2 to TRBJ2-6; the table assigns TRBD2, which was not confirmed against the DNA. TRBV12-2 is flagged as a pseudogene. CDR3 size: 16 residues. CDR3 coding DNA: TGTGCAAGTCGGGAGGGACCGCCCGGGGGGGCCAACGTCCTGACTTTC. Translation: CASREGPPGGANVLTF.

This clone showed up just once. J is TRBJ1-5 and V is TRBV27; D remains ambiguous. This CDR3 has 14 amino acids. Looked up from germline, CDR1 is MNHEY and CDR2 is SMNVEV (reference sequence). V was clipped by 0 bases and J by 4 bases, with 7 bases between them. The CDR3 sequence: CASSLSFPNQPQHF. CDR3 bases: TGTGCCAGCAGTTTATCGTTCCCAAATCAGCCCCAGCATTTT.

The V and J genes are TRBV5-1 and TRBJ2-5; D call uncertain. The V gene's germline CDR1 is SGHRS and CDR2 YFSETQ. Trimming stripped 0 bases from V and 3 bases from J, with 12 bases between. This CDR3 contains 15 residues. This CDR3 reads CASSLGPLEEETQYF. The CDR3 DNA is TGCGCCAGCAGCTTGGGTCCCCTAGAGGAAGAGACCCAGTACTTC.

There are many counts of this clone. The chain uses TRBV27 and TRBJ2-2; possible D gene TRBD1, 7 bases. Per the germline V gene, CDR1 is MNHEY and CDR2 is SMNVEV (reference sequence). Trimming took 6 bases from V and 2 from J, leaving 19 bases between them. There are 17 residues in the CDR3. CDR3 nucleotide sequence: TGTGCCAGCAGGACCAGGGGGGCAGCCTTAAACACCGGGGAGCTGTTTTTT. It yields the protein CASRTRGAALNTGELFF.

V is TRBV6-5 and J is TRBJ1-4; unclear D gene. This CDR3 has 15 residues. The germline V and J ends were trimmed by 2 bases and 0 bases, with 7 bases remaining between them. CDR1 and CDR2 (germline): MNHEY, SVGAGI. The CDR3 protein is CASSYRSSTNEKLFF. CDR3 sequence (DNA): TGTGCCAGCAGTTACCGGAGTTCAACTAATGAAAAACTGTTTTTT.

The CDR3 nucleotides read TGTGCCTGGAGTGTAAGCGAACTGGACCAGTACTTC. As protein: CAWSVSELDQYF. V usage is TRBV30 and J usage is TRBJ2-5; D is unclear. The V gene lost 0 bases and the J gene lost 10 bases, with 12 bases spanning the gap. This CDR3 has 12 amino acids. Per germline, CDR1 GTSNPN and CDR2 SVGIG (reference sequence). Together with reference TRBV30 and TRBJ2-5, the CDR3 gives the full variable domain: SQTIHQWPATLVQPVGSPLSLECTVEGTSNPNLYWYRQAAGRGLQLLFYSVGIGQISSEVPQNLSASRPQDRQFILSSKKLLLSDSGFYLCAWSVSELDQYFGPGTRLLVL.

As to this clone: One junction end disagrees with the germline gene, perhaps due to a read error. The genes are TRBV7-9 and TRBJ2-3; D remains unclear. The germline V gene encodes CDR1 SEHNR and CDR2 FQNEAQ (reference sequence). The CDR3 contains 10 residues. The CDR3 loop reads CSSVTDTQYF. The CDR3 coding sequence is TGTTCCAGCGTAACAGATACGCAGTATTTT.

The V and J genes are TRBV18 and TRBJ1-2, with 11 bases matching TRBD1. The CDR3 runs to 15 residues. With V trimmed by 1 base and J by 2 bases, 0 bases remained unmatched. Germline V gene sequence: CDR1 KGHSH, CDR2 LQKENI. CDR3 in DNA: TGTGCCAGCTCACCACGGGACAGGGGGAACTATGGCTACACCTTC. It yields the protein CASSPRDRGNYGYTF.

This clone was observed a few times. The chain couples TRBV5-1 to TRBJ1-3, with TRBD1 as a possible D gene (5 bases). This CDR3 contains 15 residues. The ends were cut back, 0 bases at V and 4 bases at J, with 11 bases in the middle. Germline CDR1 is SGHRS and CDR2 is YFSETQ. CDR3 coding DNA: TGCGCCAGCAGCTTGGGATCCGGGGGAGGAAACACCATATATTTT. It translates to CASSLGSGGGNTIYF. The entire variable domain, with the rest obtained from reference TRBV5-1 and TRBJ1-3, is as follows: KAGVTQTPRYLIKTRGQQVTLSCSPISGHRSVSWYQQTPGQGLQFLFEYFSETQRNKGNFPGRFSGRQFSNSRSEMNVSTLELGDSALYLCASSLGSGGGNTIYFGEGSWLTVV.

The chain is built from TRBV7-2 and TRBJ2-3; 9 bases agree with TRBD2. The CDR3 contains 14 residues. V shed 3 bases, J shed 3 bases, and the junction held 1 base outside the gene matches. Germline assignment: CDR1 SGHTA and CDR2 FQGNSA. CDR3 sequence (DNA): TGTGCCAGCAGCTTTGGACTAGCGACAGATACGCAGTATTTT. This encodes CASSFGLATDTQYF.

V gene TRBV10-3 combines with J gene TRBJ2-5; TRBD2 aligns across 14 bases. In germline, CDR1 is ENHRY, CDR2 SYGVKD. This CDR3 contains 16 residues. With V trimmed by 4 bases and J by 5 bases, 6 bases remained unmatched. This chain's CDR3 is CAISAGTSGSGETQYF. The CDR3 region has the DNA TGTGCCATCAGTGCGGGGACTAGCGGGAGCGGGGAGACCCAGTACTTC.

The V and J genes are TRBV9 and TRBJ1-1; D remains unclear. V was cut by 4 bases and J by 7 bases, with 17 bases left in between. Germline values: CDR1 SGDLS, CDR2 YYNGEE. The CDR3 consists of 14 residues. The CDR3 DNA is TGTGCCAGCAGCTCCCAAGCTGGAGCTCTTGAAGCTTTCTTT. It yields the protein CASSSQAGALEAFF.

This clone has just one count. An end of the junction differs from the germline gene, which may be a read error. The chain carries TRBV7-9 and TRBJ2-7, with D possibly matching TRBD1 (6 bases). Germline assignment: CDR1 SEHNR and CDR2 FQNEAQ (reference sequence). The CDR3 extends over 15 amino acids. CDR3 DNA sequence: TGTTCCAGCAGCTCAGACTACCGACAGGCCTACGAGCAGTACTTC. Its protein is CSSSSDYRQAYEQYF. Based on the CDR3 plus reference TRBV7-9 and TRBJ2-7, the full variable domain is DTGVSQNPRHKITKRGQNVTFRCDPISEHNRLYWYRQTLGQGPEFLTYFQNEAQLEKSRLLSDRFSAERPKGSFSTLEIQRTEQGDSAMYLCSSSSDYRQAYEQYFGPGTRLTVT.

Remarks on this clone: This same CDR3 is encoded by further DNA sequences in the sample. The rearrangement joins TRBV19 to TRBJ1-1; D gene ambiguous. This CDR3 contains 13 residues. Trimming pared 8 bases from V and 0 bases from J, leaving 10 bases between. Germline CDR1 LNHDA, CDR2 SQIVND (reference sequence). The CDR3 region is CASSWALNTEAFF. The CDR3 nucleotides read TGTGCCAGTTCCTGGGCACTGAACACTGAAGCTTTCTTT.

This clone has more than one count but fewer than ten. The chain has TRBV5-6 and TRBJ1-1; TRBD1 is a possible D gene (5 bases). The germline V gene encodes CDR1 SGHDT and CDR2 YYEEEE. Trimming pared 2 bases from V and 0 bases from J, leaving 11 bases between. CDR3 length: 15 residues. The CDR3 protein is CASSFRQGLNTEAFF. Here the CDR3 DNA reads TGTGCCAGCAGCTTTAGGCAGGGTTTGAACACTGAAGCTTTCTTT.

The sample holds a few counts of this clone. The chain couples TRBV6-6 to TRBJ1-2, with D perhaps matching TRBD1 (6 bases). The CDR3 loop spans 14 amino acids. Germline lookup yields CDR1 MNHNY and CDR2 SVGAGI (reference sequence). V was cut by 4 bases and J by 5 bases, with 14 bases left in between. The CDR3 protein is CASSSQGSVYGYTF. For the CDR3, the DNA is TGTGCCAGCAGTTCCCAGGGGTCCGTTTATGGCTACACCTTC.

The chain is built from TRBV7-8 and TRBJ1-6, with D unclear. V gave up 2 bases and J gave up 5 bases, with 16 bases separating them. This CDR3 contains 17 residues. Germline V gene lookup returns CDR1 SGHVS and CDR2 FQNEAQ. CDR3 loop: CASSLKIATADNSPLHF. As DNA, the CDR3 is TGTGCCAGCAGCTTAAAGATTGCAACAGCTGATAATTCACCCCTCCACTTT.

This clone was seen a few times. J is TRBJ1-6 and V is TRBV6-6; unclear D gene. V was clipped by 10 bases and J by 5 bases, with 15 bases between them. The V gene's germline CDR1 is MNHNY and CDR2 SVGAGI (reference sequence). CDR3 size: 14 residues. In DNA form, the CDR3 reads TGTGCCACCGACGACATCCCCGATAATTCACCCCTCCACTTT. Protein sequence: CATDDIPDNSPLHF.

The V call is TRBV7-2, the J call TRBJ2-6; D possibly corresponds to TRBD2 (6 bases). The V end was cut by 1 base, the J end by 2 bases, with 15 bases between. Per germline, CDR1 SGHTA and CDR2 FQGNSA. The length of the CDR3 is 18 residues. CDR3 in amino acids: CASSLVMEGAAGANVLTF. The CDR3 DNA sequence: TGTGCCAGCAGCTTAGTGATGGAGGGAGCTGCTGGGGCCAACGTCCTGACTTTC.

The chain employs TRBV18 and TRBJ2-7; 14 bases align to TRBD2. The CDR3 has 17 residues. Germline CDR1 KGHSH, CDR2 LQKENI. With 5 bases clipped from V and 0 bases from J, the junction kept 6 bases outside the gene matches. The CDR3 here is CASSGLAGGSSSYEQYF. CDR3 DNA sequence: TGTGCCAGCTCAGGACTAGCGGGGGGTTCCAGCTCCTACGAGCAGTACTTC. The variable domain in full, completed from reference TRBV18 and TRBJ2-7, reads NAGVMQNPRHLVRRRGQEARLRCSPMKGHSHVYWYRQLPEEGLKFMVYLQKENIIDESGMPKERFSAEFPKEGPSILRIQQVVRGDSAAYFCASSGLAGGSSSYEQYFGPGTRLTVT.

For the CDR3, the DNA is TGCGCCAGCAGCGGGGGACAGGCCTTCGCCGGGGAGCTGTTTTTT. This encodes CASSGGQAFAGELFF. The rearrangement joins TRBV5-1 to TRBJ2-2, with TRBD1 matching over 8 bases. This CDR3 has 15 residues. V lost 4 bases to trimming and J lost 6 bases; unmatched junction nucleotides: 8. The germline gives CDR1 SGHRS, CDR2 YFSETQ.

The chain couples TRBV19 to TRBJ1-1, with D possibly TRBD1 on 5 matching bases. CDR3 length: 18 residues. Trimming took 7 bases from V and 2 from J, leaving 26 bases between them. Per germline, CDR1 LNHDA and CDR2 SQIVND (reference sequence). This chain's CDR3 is CASNRGTVGLGGNTEAFF. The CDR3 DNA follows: TGTGCCAGTAATCGGGGGACGGTCGGACTGGGGGGTAACACTGAAGCTTTCTTT. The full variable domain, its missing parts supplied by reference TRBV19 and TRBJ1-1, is DGGITQSPKYLFRKEGQNVTLSCEQNLNHDAMYWYRQDPGQGLRLIYYSQIVNDFQKGDIAEGYSVSREKKESFPLTVTSAQKNPTAFYLCASNRGTVGLGGNTEAFFGQGTRLTVV.

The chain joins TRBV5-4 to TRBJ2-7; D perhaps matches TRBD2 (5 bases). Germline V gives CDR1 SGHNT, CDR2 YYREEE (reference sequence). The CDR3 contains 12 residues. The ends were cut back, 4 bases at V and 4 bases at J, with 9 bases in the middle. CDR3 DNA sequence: TGTGCCAGCAGCCAGCCGGGGTACGAGCAGTACTTC. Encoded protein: CASSQPGYEQYF.